The entry below describes one T cell receptor beta chain. Its antigen is not identified. Looked up from germline, CDR1 is SGHDT and CDR2 is YYEEEE. This CDR3 is built from 14 residues. Trimming removed 3 bases at V and 1 base at J, with 11 bases between. This record comes from a study of shared clonotypes between healthy human individuals. Whole-study findings and limits: Relative to their counterparts shared across all four donors, non-shared clonotypes exhibited diminished generation probabilities.

The deep-level immunoSEQ assay was used. In the study's own analysis: ImmunoSEQ only sent back junction sequences with no quality scores, so filtering was done differently. Some clones are missing from TCRdb's copy, which holds only in-frame ones; the method was immunoSEQ multiplex PCR. Clone size and V and J calls were adopted from that table, with D and trimming inferred from the DNA. Of 2 million to 2.5 million clones listed, around 93% were seen once; the top ten hold 0.37%. Sample: naive CD4+ T cells from PBMCs. Documented subset: CD45RA+ positively selected. The source of this sequence is a young man in good health. Some clones in this sample may be carry-over from other donors' samples. This chain uses TRBV5-6 with TRBJ2-7; D might be TRBD2 (5 bases). CDR3 bases: TGTGCCAGCAGCTACTACGGGATTTCCTACGAGCAGTACTTC. Protein product: CASSYYGISYEQYF. Combining the CDR3 with reference TRBV5-6 and TRBJ2-7 gives the whole variable domain DAGVTQSPTHLIKTRGQQVTLRCSPKSGHDTVSWYQQALGQGPQFIFQYYEEEERQRGNFPDRFSGHQFPNYSSELNVNALLLGDSALYLCASSYYGISYEQYFGPGTRLTVT.